This T cell receptor beta chain came from a study of T cell responses to AZD1222 COVID-19 vaccine. Overall study context: The study pooled second doses at about 4 or about 12 weeks.

As regards this clone: Its target is unknown.

The protocol was immunoSEQ multiplex PCR, while the TCRdb copy is restricted to in-frame clones and leaves out a portion. The profile shows 80,000 or so clones, 70% to 90% of them singletons. Study-level findings and limits: Spike-specific TCR breadth and depth went up after people got two AZD1222 doses. The donors showed a predominance of white British ancestry and of females, with possible underestimation of clonal diversity. Among those given AZD1222, only five or six were seropositive at baseline.

The CDR3 runs 13 residues. V lost 2 bases to trimming and J lost 3 bases, with 7 bases between them. Germline V gene lookup returns CDR1 LGHDT and CDR2 YNNKEL (reference sequence). The receptor was derived from an adult in good health. This sample comprised peripheral blood, obtained on day 0 of AZD1222 vaccination. The chain carries TRBV3-1 (or the pseudogene TRBV3-2) and TRBJ1-2; D unresolved. The CDR3 is CASSQLHDYGYTF. CDR3 nucleotide sequence: TGTGCCAGCAGCCAATTACACGACTATGGCTACACCTTC.